This T cell receptor beta chain was retrieved from a study of CD8+ T cells in alopecia areata (dated by TCRdb to 2017 to 2018). General notes on the study: The treated patients took part in an open-label pilot trial in which moderate-to-severe alopecia areata was treated with oral tofacitinib at 5 to 10 mg twice daily. Patients stayed on tofacitinib for 6 to 18 months and then had 6 months of follow-up off drug so that delayed response and recurrence could be assessed. Disease severity in treated patients was measured with the SALT score, which quantifies the percentage of affected scalp surface area. High-throughput TCRbeta sequencing was used to examine T cell clonal expansion in alopecia areata in both the C3H/HeJ mouse model and human patients. Scalp tissue and sorted CD4+ and CD8+ peripheral blood T cells from patchy and totalis/universalis alopecia areata patients and from healthy controls were covered by human TCRbeta sequencing. Biopsies were taken from tofacitinib-treated patients at baseline and again at 4 and 24 weeks into treatment, and several of those patients also had a later scalp biopsy. Clonality in the scalp was compared among normal scalp (n=4), patchy alopecia areata scalp (n=8), and alopecia totalis/universalis scalp (n=8). RNA came from the PAXgene miRNA kit for fixed scalp, the miRNeasy kit for PBMCs, and the RNeasy kit for mouse skin. TCRbeta CDR3 regions were amplified by immunoSEQ multiplex PCR using 35 Vbeta forward and 13 Jbeta reverse primers. Study-wide findings and limitations: Resident alphabeta T cells in normal human skin are also sequenced, complicating scalp TCR repertoire analysis, unlike mouse skin dominated by gammadelta T cells. During tofacitinib treatment, many expanded lesional clones remained in scalp and blood, and this persistence may partly explain relapse after treatment is stopped. Lesional scalp, especially in alopecia totalis/universalis, showed higher clonality and more expanded CD8+ clones than normal scalp, suggesting antigenic drive. The treated cohort was small, with a single nonresponder, so links between baseline CD8+ expansion and response need larger studies. Tofacitinib significantly decreased scalp clonality and the number of expanded CD8+ clones among the top 100 scalp clones. Shared TCR sequences between patients were less evident than in mice, which may be partly attributable to HLA diversity in the patient population.

The meaning of the sample's time point label: four to five weeks on oral tofacitinib. This sample's treatment or condition label indicates: oral pan-JAK inhibitor, 5-10 mg twice daily. From alopecia areata patients, peripheral blood was collected along with lesional scalp punch biopsies. PBMCs were separated by density centrifugation and stained for CD3, CD4 and CD8, after which CD4+ and CD8+ T cells were sorted on a FACSAria. CDR1 is given as MNHEY and CDR2 as SVGAGI, both from the germline V gene. The CDR3 contains 12 residues, cysteine and phenylalanine counted. The retained sequence is limited to the CDR3, 36 bases, with the frame set at the first base. The germline ends are 7 bases apart after V is trimmed by 4 bases and J by 4 bases. Concerning this clone itself: Its antigen is still unknown. Per-nucleotide qualities are absent, and no much larger clonotype sits a single base away.

Libraries were constructed by the immunoSEQ multiplex PCR assay. To provide template for TCR sequencing, every sample had RNA extracted and reverse transcribed into cDNA. SuperScript III was used for first-strand cDNA synthesis, primed with a 2:1 mix of oligo-dT and random hexamers. A synthetic immune receptor repertoire was used to measure amplification bias, and any remaining bias was corrected computationally. Processing in the source paper ran as follows. Raw reads were preprocessed for error removal, and CDR3 was defined according to IMGT conventions as running from the conserved cysteine to phenylalanine. Clonality was computed as 1 minus the Shannon entropy, with the entropy normalized by log2 of the number of productive unique TCRs. Whether scalp clones were CD4 or CD8 was inferred by matching scalp TCRbeta sequences against CD4 and CD8 repertoires sorted from blood. What TCRdb holds here is the immuneACCESS table cut down to in-frame rearrangements. Part of the clones is not present; checked against another copy, under half of the missing clones reflect an unresolved V gene, and the others are unexplained. V and J calls and clone size are copied from that table; D and trimming were computed from the DNA. This sample gives about 220,000 clones in total; approximately 57% of them show up just once. The top ten hold around 1.5% of the sample.

This TCR was recovered from a human donor with alopecia areata. The starting material was CD4+ T cells sorted from blood, obtained at week 4, from a patient treated with tofacitinib. The sequence joins TRBV6-5 to TRBJ1-2; the D gene cannot be named for sure. The CDR3 loop reads CASSSDIYGYTF. The DNA sequence reads TGTGCCAGCAGTTCTGACATCTATGGCTACACCTTC.